The 26 T cell receptor beta chains given below trace back to one sample, sequenced in a study of cytomegalovirus exposure and HLA in healthy donors. PCR involved 60 Vbeta and 13 Jbeta primers. Assay used: immunoSEQ multiplex PCR; TCRdb lists only in-frame clones, some missing. In the table there are 250,000 or so clones, more than 75% of which are singletons. The material sequenced was PBMCs. These receptors all stem from a human donor in good health.

V gene TRBV4-3 combines with J gene TRBJ2-1; 12 bases map to TRBD1. From germline, CDR1 is LGHNA and CDR2 YSLEER. Trimming cost V 4 bases and J 5 bases; bases outside gene matches: 3. The CDR3 totals 15 residues. The CDR3 is CASSPRDRGHNEQFF. For the CDR3, the DNA is TGCGCCAGCAGCCCCCGGGACAGGGGGCACAATGAGCAGTTCTTC.

The rearrangement links TRBV6-5 to TRBJ2-7, with D perhaps matching TRBD1 (5 bases). Germline values: CDR1 MNHEY, CDR2 SVGAGI. CDR3 length equals 14 residues. V dropped 2 bases and J dropped 2 bases, with 10 bases sitting between them. The CDR3 loop is CASSYGALTYEQYF. Here the CDR3 DNA reads TGTGCCAGCAGTTACGGGGCCCTAACCTACGAGCAGTACTTC.

V gene TRBV29-1 combines with J gene TRBJ2-7; TRBD1 is a possible D gene (6 bases). CDR1 and CDR2 (germline): SQVTM, ANQGSEA. CDR3 length equals 12 residues. The V gene lost 3 bases and the J gene lost 6 bases, with 12 bases spanning the gap. The CDR3 loop is CSVEGVGAEQYF. The CDR3 bases are TGCAGCGTTGAGGGGGTGGGGGCCGAGCAGTACTTC.

The chain carries TRBV14 and TRBJ2-7; 10 positions agree with TRBD2. The CDR3 is 16 amino acids. The germline V gene has CDR1 SGHDN and CDR2 FVKESK. V lost 8 bases, J lost 4 bases, and 14 bases stayed unmatched. The CDR3 spells CASALGLASGKYEQYF. The CDR3, as DNA: TGTGCCAGCGCCTTGGGACTAGCGAGCGGAAAATACGAGCAGTACTTC.

The chain couples TRBV2 to TRBJ2-3, with D perhaps TRBD2 (5 bases). CDR3 length equals 12 residues. The germline CDR1 and CDR2 sequences are SNHLY and FYNNEI. The V end lost 11 bases, the J end lost 6 bases, and 15 bases lay between the germline ends. The CDR3 bases are TGTGCCGCCAGCCGAGGGCCCGATACGCAGTATTTT. Encoded protein: CAASRGPDTQYF.

This sequence joins TRBV11-3 and TRBJ2-1; D call uncertain. The CDR3 has 12 residues. V lost 5 bases, J lost 7 bases, and 9 bases lay in between. Germline CDR1 and CDR2: SGHNT and YENEEA. CDR3 amino acids: CASSVSGNEQFF. The CDR3 DNA sequence: TGTGCCAGCAGCGTCTCCGGGAATGAGCAGTTCTTC.

The J gene is TRBJ2-1, the V gene TRBV28; 9 bases line up with TRBD2. The CDR3 covers 14 residues. V lost 4 bases to trimming and J lost 8 bases; unmatched junction nucleotides: 6. CDR1 is MDHEN, CDR2 SYDVKM, per germline. The CDR3 DNA sequence: TGTGCCAGCAGTTCGGGGACTAGCATGTATGAGCAGTTCTTC. It yields the protein CASSSGTSMYEQFF.

The V call is TRBV9, the J call TRBJ2-1; 10 bases agree with TRBD1. The germline CDR1 and CDR2 sequences are SGDLS and YYNGEE. The length of the CDR3 is 16 residues. Unmatched junction bases numbered 8, after V lost 4 bases and J lost 4 bases. CDR3 loop: CASSPGGTGVYNEQFF. The CDR3 DNA reads TGTGCCAGCAGCCCTGGAGGGACAGGGGTTTACAATGAGCAGTTCTTC. Full variable domain (remainder filled in from reference TRBV9 and TRBJ2-1): DSGVTQTPKHLITATGQRVTLRCSPRSGDLSVYWYQQSLDQGLQFLIQYYNGEERAKGNILERFSAQQFPDLHSELNLSSLELGDSALYFCASSPGGTGVYNEQFFGPGTRLTVL.

The rearrangement joins TRBV30 to TRBJ1-2; D perhaps matches TRBD1 (5 bases). Germline V lookup: CDR1 GTSNPN, CDR2 SVGIG (reference sequence). This CDR3 has 12 residues. The V and J ends lost 5 bases and 4 bases respectively, with 11 bases between them. DNA for the CDR3: TGTGCCTGGGAGCAGGGTTCCTATGGCTACACCTTC. The encoded protein is CAWEQGSYGYTF. Full variable domain (rest looked up from reference TRBV30 and TRBJ1-2): SQTIHQWPATLVQPVGSPLSLECTVEGTSNPNLYWYRQAAGRGLQLLFYSVGIGQISSEVPQNLSASRPQDRQFILSSKKLLLSDSGFYLCAWEQGSYGYTFGSGTRLTVV.

The chain combines TRBV27 with TRBJ1-1; D gene ambiguous. The CDR3 sequence is 17 residues long. V lost 4 bases and J 0 bases, leaving 18 bases between the germline ends. Germline loops: CDR1 MNHEY, CDR2 SMNVEV (reference sequence). The CDR3 region is CASSSRTQRNMNTEAFF. In nucleotides, the CDR3 is TGTGCCAGCAGTTCTAGAACCCAGAGAAACATGAACACTGAAGCTTTCTTT.

This sequence joins TRBV7-2 and TRBJ2-1; D remains ambiguous. Between the trimmed V and J ends, which lost 1 base and 7 bases, there was a span of 11 bases. The CDR3 loop spans 14 amino acids. Germline CDR1 SGHTA, CDR2 FQGNSA. The CDR3 spells CASSLVRSRNEQFF. The CDR3 nucleotides read TGTGCCAGCAGCTTAGTGCGTAGCCGGAATGAGCAGTTCTTC. The full variable domain, its missing parts supplied by reference TRBV7-2 and TRBJ2-1, is GAGVSQSPSNKVTEKGKDVELRCDPISGHTALYWYRQSLGQGLEFLIYFQGNSAPDKSGLPSDRFSAERTGGSVSTLTIQRTQQEDSAVYLCASSLVRSRNEQFFGPGTRLTVL.

V gene TRBV7-2 combines with J gene TRBJ2-7, with D perhaps matching TRBD2 (5 bases). Germline V gene lookup returns CDR1 SGHTA and CDR2 FQGNSA. Trimming stripped 4 bases from V and 6 bases from J, with 16 bases between. The CDR3 loop spans 14 amino acids. CDR3 bases: TGTGCCAGCAGCTCGAACGCCCTCCGGGGCGAGCAGTACTTC. It translates to CASSSNALRGEQYF.

The chain joins TRBV7-2 to TRBJ2-3; D is perhaps TRBD1 (6 bases). Trimming shortened V by 3 bases and J by 2 bases, and 12 bases separated the two germline ends. The CDR3 covers 15 residues. CDR1 is SGHTA, CDR2 FQGNSA, per germline. The CDR3 protein is CASSFYQGSTDTQYF. CDR3 nucleotides: TGTGCCAGCAGCTTTTACCAGGGGTCCACAGATACGCAGTATTTT. The complete variable domain, with remaining parts taken from reference TRBV7-2 and TRBJ2-3, reads GAGVSQSPSNKVTEKGKDVELRCDPISGHTALYWYRQSLGQGLEFLIYFQGNSAPDKSGLPSDRFSAERTGGSVSTLTIQRTQQEDSAVYLCASSFYQGSTDTQYFGPGTRLTVL.

To note about this clone: Compared with germline, one end of the junction differs, possibly owing to a read error. The chain has TRBV7-9 and TRBJ1-3, with TRBD1 matching over 8 bases. This CDR3 spans 18 amino acids. Germline V CDR1 and CDR2: SEHNR, FQNEAQ (reference sequence). The CDR3 DNA follows: TGTTCCAGCAGCTTAGGAGTCCGACAGGGGTGGGCTGGAAACACCATATATTTT. It is translated as CSSSLGVRQGWAGNTIYF. The variable domain in full, completed from reference TRBV7-9 and TRBJ1-3, reads DTGVSQNPRHKITKRGQNVTFRCDPISEHNRLYWYRQTLGQGPEFLTYFQNEAQLEKSRLLSDRFSAERPKGSFSTLEIQRTEQGDSAMYLCSSSLGVRQGWAGNTIYFGEGSWLTVV.

The gene calls are TRBV6-5 and TRBJ1-6; D unclear. In germline, CDR1 is MNHEY, CDR2 SVGAGI. The CDR3 loop spans 14 amino acids. V lost 3 bases and J 4 bases, leaving 7 bases between the germline ends. The CDR3 here is CASSYEPYNSPLHF. CDR3 coding DNA: TGTGCCAGCAGTTATGAGCCTTATAATTCACCCCTCCACTTT.

The chain carries TRBV5-5 and TRBJ2-7, with a tentative D call TRBD2 (6 bases). The CDR3 length is 14 residues. In germline, CDR1 is SGHKS, CDR2 YYEKEE (reference sequence). The ends were cut back, 5 bases at V and 3 bases at J, with 15 bases in the middle. CDR3 sequence reads: CASSRPGVGYEQYF. CDR3 nucleotide sequence: TGTGCCAGCAGTCGACCGGGGGTAGGCTACGAGCAGTACTTC. Full variable domain (outside the CDR3, taken from reference TRBV5-5 and TRBJ2-7): DAGVTQSPTHLIKTRGQQVTLRCSPISGHKSVSWYQQVLGQGPQFIFQYYEKEERGRGNFPDRFSARQFPNYSSELNVNALLLGDSALYLCASSRPGVGYEQYFGPGTRLTVT.

The J gene is TRBJ1-4, the V gene TRBV6-6, with D perhaps matching TRBD1 (5 bases). CDR1 is MNHNY and CDR2 is SVGAGI in the germline V gene (reference sequence). Trimming shortened V by 2 bases and J by 6 bases, and 16 bases separated the two germline ends. This CDR3 contains 16 residues. The CDR3 spells CASSYLYRTGDEKLFF. CDR3 sequence (DNA): TGTGCCAGCAGTTACCTCTACCGGACGGGGGATGAAAAACTGTTTTTT.

The CDR3 loop reads CASSGGQSPQETLGVNEQFF. CDR3 bases: TGCGCCAGCAGCGGAGGACAGTCTCCTCAAGAGACGTTGGGGGTCAATGAGCAGTTCTTC. The chain combines TRBV5-1 with TRBJ2-1, with TRBD1 as a possible D gene (6 bases). This CDR3 has 20 residues. The germline V gene encodes CDR1 SGHRS and CDR2 YFSETQ. Trimming cost V 4 bases and J 6 bases, with 32 bases left between them.

The chain is built from TRBV7-2 and TRBJ2-4; 10 bases are a match to TRBD1. The CDR3 totals 17 residues. The V and J ends lost 5 bases and 0 bases, in that order; junction bases with no gene match: 7. Germline V gene lookup returns CDR1 SGHTA and CDR2 FQGNSA. CDR3 in DNA: TGTGCCAGCAGCCATGGACAGGGGGGACTAGCCAAAAACATTCAGTACTTC. It specifies CASSHGQGGLAKNIQYF. Full variable domain (rest looked up from reference TRBV7-2 and TRBJ2-4): GAGVSQSPSNKVTEKGKDVELRCDPISGHTALYWYRQSLGQGLEFLIYFQGNSAPDKSGLPSDRFSAERTGGSVSTLTIQRTQQEDSAVYLCASSHGQGGLAKNIQYFGAGTRLSVL.

This clone was found once. Written as DNA, the CDR3 is TGTGCCAGCTCACCCGGACTAGCGGGAGGGGAACTGGATGAGCAGTTCTTC. The encoded protein is CASSPGLAGGELDEQFF. The chain joins TRBV18 to TRBJ2-1, with 15 positions matching TRBD2. There are 17 residues in the CDR3. V lost 3 bases to trimming and J lost 8 bases; unmatched junction nucleotides: 8. The germline gives CDR1 KGHSH, CDR2 LQKENI.

The chain joins TRBV28 to TRBJ1-2; D gene unclear. Germline V gives CDR1 MDHEN, CDR2 SYDVKM. Trimming took off 8 bases at V and 5 bases at J, with 9 bases between the two ends. CDR3 size: 11 residues. The CDR3: CASGRKYGYTF. The CDR3 DNA sequence: TGTGCCAGCGGGAGGAAGTATGGCTACACCTTC.

V gene TRBV21-1 combines with J gene TRBJ1-4. TRBV21-1 is reported as a pseudogene. This CDR3 has 16 amino acids. Here the CDR3 reads CASSNSIPAFGEKLFF. In nucleotides, the CDR3 is TGTGCCAGCAGCAATAGCATTCCAGCCTTTGGGGAAAAACTGTTTTTT.

With respect to this clone: In the same sample, other DNA sequences code for this CDR3. The CDR3 DNA is TGTGCCAGCAGCCCAGGGTTCGGCTACACCTTC. This encodes CASSPGFGYTF. This chain links TRBV6-5 with TRBJ1-2; D perhaps matches TRBD1 (5 bases). The germline V gene has CDR1 MNHEY and CDR2 SVGAGI. Between the trimmed V and J ends, which lost 6 bases and 8 bases, there was a span of 10 bases. The CDR3 is 11 amino acids.

The gene calls are TRBV25-1 and TRBJ2-5; D unresolved. The germline V and J ends were trimmed by 0 bases and 4 bases, with 6 bases remaining between them. The CDR3 consists of 13 residues. Germline CDR1 is MGHDK and CDR2 is SYGVNS. The DNA for the CDR3 is TGTGCCAGCAGTGAATACGGTGGAGAGACCCAGTACTTC. Its protein product is CASSEYGGETQYF. The entire variable domain, with the rest obtained from reference TRBV25-1 and TRBJ2-5, is as follows: EADIYQTPRYLVIGTGKKITLECSQTMGHDKMYWYQQDPGMELHLIHYSYGVNSTEKGDLSSESTVSRIRTEHFPLTLESARPSHTSQYLCASSEYGGETQYFGPGTRLLVL.

This rearrangement joins TRBV6-5 to TRBJ1-2; 9 bases are shared with TRBD1. Trimming cost V 6 bases and J 4 bases; bases outside gene matches: 3. The germline V gene encodes CDR1 MNHEY and CDR2 SVGAGI. The CDR3 is 13 amino acids. For the CDR3, the DNA is TGTGCCAGCAGAACAGGGGGCGGCTATGGCTACACCTTC. The encoded protein is CASRTGGGYGYTF.

This clone was counted between two and nine times. This sample also contains other DNA sequences that code for the same CDR3. This chain links TRBV7-3 with TRBJ2-3, with D perhaps matching TRBD2 (5 bases). V was trimmed by 5 bases and J by 0 bases, leaving 9 bases between them. The germline V gene has CDR1 SGHTA and CDR2 FQGTGA. CDR3 length: 14 amino acids. For the CDR3, the DNA is TGTGCCAGCAGCCCTGGCGGGAGCACAGATACGCAGTATTTT. This codes for CASSPGGSTDTQYF.